Below are 14 T cell receptor beta chains sequenced from a single sample in a study of blood T cell repertoires in COVID-19. Sequencing used immunoSEQ multiplex PCR; TCRdb keeps in-frame clones, though not all of them. Of hundreds of thousands of clones listed, 75% to 90% were seen once; the top ten hold around 20%. Material: PBMCs or T cells enriched from blood (not recorded which). The source is a man aged 40-55 years who had recovered from COVID-19.

The chain uses TRBV2 and TRBJ1-5, with D possibly TRBD1 on 5 matching bases. Germline assignment: CDR1 SNHLY and CDR2 FYNNEI. V lost 3 bases and J 3 bases, leaving 9 bases between the germline ends. The CDR3 consists of 14 residues. CDR3 protein: CASSEGQPNQPQHF. Written as DNA, the CDR3 is TGTGCCAGCAGTGAGGGGCAGCCCAATCAGCCCCAGCATTTT. The entire variable domain, with the rest obtained from reference TRBV2 and TRBJ1-5, is as follows: EPEVTQTPSHQVTQMGQEVILRCVPISNHLYFYWYRQILGQKVEFLVSFYNNEISEKSEIFDDQFSVERPDGSNFTLKIRSTKLEDSAMYFCASSEGQPNQPQHFGDGTRLSIL.

The CDR3: CASSQLGGQETQYF. CDR3 DNA sequence: TGCGCCAGCAGCCAGCTGGGGGGGCAGGAGACCCAGTACTTC. The chain recombines TRBV4-1 with TRBJ2-5, with D maybe TRBD2 (7 bases). The CDR3 extends over 14 amino acids. V was clipped by 3 bases and J by 5 bases, with 13 bases between them. Germline CDR1 reads MGHRA; CDR2 reads YSYEKL.

J is TRBJ2-3 and V is TRBV11-2; 9 nucleotides agree with TRBD2. This CDR3 contains 17 residues. Germline CDR1 is SGHAT and CDR2 is FQNNGV. V was pared by 5 bases and J by 2 bases, with 11 bases of the junction left unmatched. The CDR3 loop reads CASSLRAGLADTDTQYF. The CDR3 nucleotides are TGTGCCAGCAGCCTCCGAGCGGGACTAGCTGACACAGATACGCAGTATTTT.

V usage is TRBV5-1 and J usage is TRBJ2-3, with 9 bases lining up with TRBD2. The CDR3 loop spans 17 amino acids. V was pared by 4 bases and J by 2 bases, with 11 bases of the junction left unmatched. The germline V gene has CDR1 SGHRS and CDR2 YFSETQ. CDR3 in amino acids: CASSPKAASGTTDTQYF. The CDR3 DNA reads as TGCGCCAGCAGCCCAAAGGCGGCTAGCGGGACCACAGATACGCAGTATTTT.

The chain couples TRBV4-3 to TRBJ1-1; TRBD1 is a possible D gene (5 bases). The V end lost 1 base, the J end lost 7 bases, and 10 bases lay between the germline ends. This CDR3 region has 13 residues. Germline V gene lookup returns CDR1 LGHNA and CDR2 YSLEER. This CDR3 reads CASSQVRGGEAFF. The CDR3 DNA reads TGCGCCAGCAGCCAAGTTAGGGGCGGTGAAGCTTTCTTT.

The J gene is TRBJ2-3, the V gene TRBV19, with D possibly being TRBD2 (5 bases). The CDR3 loop spans 14 amino acids. V was trimmed by 5 bases and J by 1 base, leaving 10 bases between them. The V gene's germline CDR1 is LNHDA and CDR2 SQIVND (reference sequence). CDR3 loop: CASSGSGRTDTQYF. The DNA for the CDR3 is TGTGCCAGTAGTGGGAGCGGTCGCACAGATACGCAGTATTTT.

The J gene is TRBJ2-7, the V gene TRBV7-2; D remains ambiguous. With 1 base removed from V and 7 bases from J, the gap between germline ends came to 8 bases. Germline V lookup: CDR1 SGHTA, CDR2 FQGNSA. The CDR3 length is 12 residues. CDR3: CASSLVEREQYF. In DNA form, the CDR3 reads TGTGCCAGCAGCTTAGTGGAGCGAGAGCAGTACTTC.

The chain has TRBV30 and TRBJ2-7; possibly TRBD1 for D (5 bases). CDR3 length: 15 amino acids. The germline V and J ends were trimmed by 0 bases and 0 bases, with 12 bases remaining between them. The germline V gene encodes CDR1 GTSNPN and CDR2 SVGIG (reference sequence). In DNA, the CDR3 is TGTGCCTGGAGTGTAAAAACAGGCAACTCCTACGAGCAGTACTTC. This codes for CAWSVKTGNSYEQYF.

This chain connects TRBV7-9 to TRBJ1-3; D remains unclear. The CDR3 covers 14 residues. The V gene's germline CDR1 is SEHNR and CDR2 FQNEAQ (reference sequence). Trimming took off 7 bases at V and 0 bases at J, with 10 bases between the two ends. In DNA, the CDR3 is TGTGCCAGCAACCCCCGGGGCTCTGGAAACACCATATATTTT. Its protein is CASNPRGSGNTIYF.

The chain has TRBV30 and TRBJ1-2, with D perhaps TRBD1 (5 bases). Germline V gene data show CDR1 as GTSNPN and CDR2 as SVGIG (reference sequence). V lost 6 bases and J 8 bases, leaving 13 bases between the germline ends. This CDR3 is built from 11 residues. The CDR3 loop is CACKRGGGYTF. CDR3 sequence (DNA): TGTGCCTGTAAACGCGGGGGGGGCTACACCTTC.

The genes are TRBV5-6 and TRBJ2-1; D may be TRBD1 (6 bases). Germline CDR1 SGHDT, CDR2 YYEEEE. This CDR3 contains 15 residues. The V gene lost 2 bases and the J gene lost 6 bases, with 15 bases spanning the gap. CDR3 residues: CASSLIQGRGNEQFF. DNA for the CDR3: TGTGCCAGCAGCTTAATACAGGGTAGGGGCAATGAGCAGTTCTTC. The whole variable domain, filled in from reference TRBV5-6 and TRBJ2-1, reads DAGVTQSPTHLIKTRGQQVTLRCSPKSGHDTVSWYQQALGQGPQFIFQYYEEEERQRGNFPDRFSGHQFPNYSSELNVNALLLGDSALYLCASSLIQGRGNEQFFGPGTRLTVL.

This clone was observed once. CDR3 protein: CSASSGIGNTIYF. The CDR3 DNA sequence: TGCAGTGCTAGTTCAGGGATCGGAAACACCATATATTTT. The chain couples TRBV20-1 to TRBJ1-3; a weak D match, TRBD1 (5 bases). This CDR3 contains 13 residues. Germline lookup yields CDR1 DFQATT and CDR2 SNEGSKA (reference sequence). Trimming took 3 bases from V and 4 from J, leaving 10 bases between them.

A single count supports this clone. V and J are TRBV19 and TRBJ2-7, with D unresolved. With 5 bases removed from V and 5 bases from J, the gap between germline ends came to 7 bases. This CDR3 has 11 residues. The germline gives CDR1 LNHDA, CDR2 SQIVND (reference sequence). The CDR3 nucleotides are TGTGCCAGTAGTCAGGCCCACGAGCAGTACTTC. This translates into CASSQAHEQYF.

The gene calls are TRBV4-2 and TRBJ2-3; perhaps TRBD2 as D (5 bases). V shed 5 bases and J shed 0 bases, with 12 bases lying between them. Germline-derived CDR1 and CDR2 are LGHNA and YNFKEQ. This CDR3 comprises 15 residues. CDR3 in amino acids: CASSYQDSSTDTQYF. CDR3 bases: TGTGCCAGCAGCTACCAGGACTCTAGCACAGATACGCAGTATTTT.